This TCR beta chain appears in the sequencing data of a study of CD8 T cells in ankylosing spondylitis. With molecular barcodes, quantitative 5'-RACE was used to make the TCR beta libraries. TCRdb reprocessed the 5' RACE reads via MiXCR and lists one record per CDR3 protein. Here the sample spans hundreds of thousands of distinct CDR3 sequences, roughly 27% being singletons. Overall study findings and caveats: The authors found the disease-linked clones to be CD8+ and relatively rare in peripheral blood. For ankylosing spondylitis blood, a TCR beta motif of fewer than 10 highly homologous variants appeared characteristic. In reactive arthritis synovial fluid and blood, some motif variants had been reported before. Enrichment of disease-linked clones was reportedly significant in matched ankylosing spondylitis synovial fluid.

This clonotype was observed a handful of times. What it binds is not known. Trimming pared 7 bases from V and 1 base from J, leaving 15 bases between. CDR3 length equals 15 residues. From germline, CDR1 is LNHNV and CDR2 YYDKDF (reference sequence). This chain connects TRBV15 to TRBJ2-3; D is possibly TRBD2 (6 bases). Sample: blood, either unsorted or a sorted T cell fraction (not recorded which). The receptor comes from a male donor with ankylosing spondylitis. Here the CDR3 DNA reads TGTGCCACCACCCAGAGCCGGGAGCGCACAGATACGCAGTATTTT. Protein product: CATTQSRERTDTQYF.